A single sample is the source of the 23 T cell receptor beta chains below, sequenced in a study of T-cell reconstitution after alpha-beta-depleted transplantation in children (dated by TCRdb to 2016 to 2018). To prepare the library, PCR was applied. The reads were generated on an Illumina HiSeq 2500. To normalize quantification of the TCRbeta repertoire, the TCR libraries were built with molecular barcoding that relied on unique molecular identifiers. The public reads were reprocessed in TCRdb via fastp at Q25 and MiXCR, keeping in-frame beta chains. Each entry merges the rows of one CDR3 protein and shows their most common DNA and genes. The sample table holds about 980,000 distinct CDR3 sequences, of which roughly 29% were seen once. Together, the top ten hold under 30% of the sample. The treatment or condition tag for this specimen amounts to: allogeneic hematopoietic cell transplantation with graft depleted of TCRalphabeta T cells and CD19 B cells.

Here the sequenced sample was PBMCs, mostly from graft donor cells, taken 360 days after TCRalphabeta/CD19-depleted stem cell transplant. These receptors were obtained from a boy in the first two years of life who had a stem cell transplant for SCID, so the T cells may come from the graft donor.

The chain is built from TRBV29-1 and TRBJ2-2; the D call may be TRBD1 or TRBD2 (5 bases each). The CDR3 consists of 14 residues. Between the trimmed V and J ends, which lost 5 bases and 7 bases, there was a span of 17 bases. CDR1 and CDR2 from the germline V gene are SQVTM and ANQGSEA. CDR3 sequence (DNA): TGCAGCGTTATTAAGTTCGAGGGGATCGGGGAGCTGTTTTTT. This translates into CSVIKFEGIGELFF.

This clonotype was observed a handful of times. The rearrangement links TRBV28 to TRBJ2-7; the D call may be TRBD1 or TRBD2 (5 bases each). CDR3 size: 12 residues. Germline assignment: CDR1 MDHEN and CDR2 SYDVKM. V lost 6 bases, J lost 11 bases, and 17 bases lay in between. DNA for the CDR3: TGTGCCAGCAGCCAATACCGGGACCGCGAGTACTTC. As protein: CASSQYRDREYF.

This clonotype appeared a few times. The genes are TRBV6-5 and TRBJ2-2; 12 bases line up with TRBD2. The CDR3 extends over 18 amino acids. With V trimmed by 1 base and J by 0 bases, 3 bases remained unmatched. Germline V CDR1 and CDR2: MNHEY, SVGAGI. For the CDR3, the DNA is TGTGCCAGCAGTTACTTTTCTAGCGGGGGGGCGAACACCGGGGAGCTGTTTTTT. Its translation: CASSYFSSGGANTGELFF.

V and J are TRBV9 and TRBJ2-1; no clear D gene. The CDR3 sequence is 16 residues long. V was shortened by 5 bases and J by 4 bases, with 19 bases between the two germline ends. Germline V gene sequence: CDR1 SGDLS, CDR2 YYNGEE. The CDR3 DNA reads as TGTGCCAGCAGTCGCCGTCGGGCAGACCGGTACAATGAGCAGTTCTTC. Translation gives CASSRRRADRYNEQFF.

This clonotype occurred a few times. For the CDR3, the DNA is TGTGCCAGCACAGGGGAAGGAGTTGGAAACACCATATATTTT. Amino acid sequence: CASTGEGVGNTIYF. The chain carries TRBV6-5 and TRBJ1-3, with a tentative D call TRBD1 (6 bases). This CDR3 spans 14 amino acids. V dropped 7 bases and J dropped 3 bases, with 13 bases sitting between them. Germline V gene data show CDR1 as MNHEY and CDR2 as SVGAGI.

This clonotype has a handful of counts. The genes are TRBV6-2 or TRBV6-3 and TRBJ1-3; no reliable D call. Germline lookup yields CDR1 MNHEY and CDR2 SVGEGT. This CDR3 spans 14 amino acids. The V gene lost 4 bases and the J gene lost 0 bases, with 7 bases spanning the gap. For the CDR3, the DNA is TGTGCCAGCAGTTCCCGGGACTCTGGAAACACCATATATTTT. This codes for CASSSRDSGNTIYF.

The CDR3 here is CASSPVPPSGELFF. The CDR3 bases are TGTGCCAGCAGCCCGGTGCCCCCTAGCGGGGAGCTGTTTTTT. The chain uses TRBV4-2 and TRBJ2-2; no reliable D call. Germline V gene lookup returns CDR1 LGHNA and CDR2 YNFKEQ. V shed 4 bases and J shed 7 bases, with 13 bases lying between them. The CDR3 runs to 14 residues.

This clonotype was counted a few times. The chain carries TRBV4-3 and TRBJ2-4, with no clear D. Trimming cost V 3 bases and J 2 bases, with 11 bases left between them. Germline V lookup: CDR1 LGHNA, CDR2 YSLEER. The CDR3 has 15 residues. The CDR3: CASSQVFASKNIQYF. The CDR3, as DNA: TGCGCCAGCAGCCAGGTATTCGCATCCAAAAACATTCAGTACTTC.

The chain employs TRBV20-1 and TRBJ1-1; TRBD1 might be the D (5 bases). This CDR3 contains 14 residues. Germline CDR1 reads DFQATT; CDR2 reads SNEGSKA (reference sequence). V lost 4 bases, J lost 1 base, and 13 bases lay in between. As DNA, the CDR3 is TGCAGTGCTAAATTTGGCAGGGCGAACACTGAAGCTTTCTTT. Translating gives CSAKFGRANTEAFF.

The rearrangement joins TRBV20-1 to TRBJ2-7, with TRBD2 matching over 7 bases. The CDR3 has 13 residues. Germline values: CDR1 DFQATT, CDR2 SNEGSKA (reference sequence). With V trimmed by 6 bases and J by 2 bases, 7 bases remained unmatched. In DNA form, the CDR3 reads TGCAGTGCCAGGAGCGGGGATACCTACGAGCAGTACTTC. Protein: CSARSGDTYEQYF.

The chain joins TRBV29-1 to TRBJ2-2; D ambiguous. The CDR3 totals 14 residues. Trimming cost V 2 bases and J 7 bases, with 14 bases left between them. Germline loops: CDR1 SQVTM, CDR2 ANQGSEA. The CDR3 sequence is CSVERKGLIGELFF. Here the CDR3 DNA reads TGCAGCGTTGAACGGAAGGGTTTGATCGGGGAGCTGTTTTTT.

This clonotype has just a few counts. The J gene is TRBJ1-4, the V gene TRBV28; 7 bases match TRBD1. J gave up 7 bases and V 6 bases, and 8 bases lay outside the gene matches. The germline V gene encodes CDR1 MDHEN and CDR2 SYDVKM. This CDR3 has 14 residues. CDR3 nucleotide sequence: TGTGCCAGCAGCTGGTCAGGGGGAGGTGAAAAACTGTTTTTT. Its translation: CASSWSGGGEKLFF.

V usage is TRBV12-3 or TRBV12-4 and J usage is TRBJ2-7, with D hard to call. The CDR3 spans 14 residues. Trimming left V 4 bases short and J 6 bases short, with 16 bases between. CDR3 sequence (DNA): TGTGCCAGCAGTTCCCAGGCGGCCCTAGTCGAGCAGTACTTC. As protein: CASSSQAALVEQYF.

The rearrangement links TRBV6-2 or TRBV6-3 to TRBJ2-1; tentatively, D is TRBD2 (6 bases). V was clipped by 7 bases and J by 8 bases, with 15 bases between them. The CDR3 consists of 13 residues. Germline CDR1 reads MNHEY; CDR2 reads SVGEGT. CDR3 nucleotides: TGTGCCAGCACCCAGCCGGGGGTCTATGAGCAGTTCTTC. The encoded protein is CASTQPGVYEQFF.

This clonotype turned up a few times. CDR3 coding DNA: TGTGCCAGCAGTTTATGGCAGGGAGACTATGGCTACACCTTC. Translation: CASSLWQGDYGYTF. The chain recombines TRBV28 with TRBJ1-2, with a weak D call TRBD1 (5 bases). The CDR3 covers 14 residues. V was trimmed by 0 bases and J by 3 bases, leaving 8 bases between them. Germline V gives CDR1 MDHEN, CDR2 SYDVKM.

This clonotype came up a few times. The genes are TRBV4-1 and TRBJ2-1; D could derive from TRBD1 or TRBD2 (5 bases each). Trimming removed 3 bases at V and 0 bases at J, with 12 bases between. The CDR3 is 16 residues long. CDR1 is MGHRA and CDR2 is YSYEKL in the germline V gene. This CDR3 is CASSHRGRSSYNEQFF. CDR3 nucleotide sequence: TGCGCCAGCAGCCACCGGGGCCGATCCTCCTACAATGAGCAGTTCTTC.

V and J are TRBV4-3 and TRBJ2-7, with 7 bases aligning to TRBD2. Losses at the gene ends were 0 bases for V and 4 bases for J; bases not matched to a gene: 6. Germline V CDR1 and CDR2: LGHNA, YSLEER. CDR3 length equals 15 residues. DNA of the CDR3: TGCGCCAGCAGCCAAGAGAAGCGGGGTACTTACGAGCAGTACTTC. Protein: CASSQEKRGTYEQYF.

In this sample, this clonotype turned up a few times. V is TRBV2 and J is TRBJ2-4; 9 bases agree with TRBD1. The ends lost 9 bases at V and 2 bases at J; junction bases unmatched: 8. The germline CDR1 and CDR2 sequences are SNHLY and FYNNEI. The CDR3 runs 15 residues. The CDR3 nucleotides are TGTGCCAGTGATCCCGGGACAGGGACCAAAAACATTCAGTACTTC. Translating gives CASDPGTGTKNIQYF.

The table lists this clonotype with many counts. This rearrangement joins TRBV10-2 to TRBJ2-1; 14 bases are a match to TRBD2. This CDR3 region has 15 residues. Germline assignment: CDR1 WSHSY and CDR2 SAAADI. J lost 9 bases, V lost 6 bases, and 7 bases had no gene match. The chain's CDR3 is CASRGLAGVRGEQFF. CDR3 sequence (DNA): TGCGCCAGCAGGGGACTAGCGGGGGTGCGGGGTGAGCAGTTCTTC.

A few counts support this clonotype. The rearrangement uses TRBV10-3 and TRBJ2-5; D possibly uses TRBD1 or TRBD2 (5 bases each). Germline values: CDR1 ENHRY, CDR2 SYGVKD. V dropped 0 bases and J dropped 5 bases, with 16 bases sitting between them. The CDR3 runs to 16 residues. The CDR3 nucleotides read TGTGCCATCAGTGAGTCGGGTTGGGACCCCCAGGAGACCCAGTACTTC. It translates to CAISESGWDPQETQYF.

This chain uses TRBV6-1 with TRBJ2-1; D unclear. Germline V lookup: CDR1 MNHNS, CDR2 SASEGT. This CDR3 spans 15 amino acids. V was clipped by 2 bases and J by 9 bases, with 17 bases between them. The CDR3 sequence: CASSESRLGWSEQFF. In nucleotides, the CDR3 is TGTGCCAGCAGTGAAAGTCGGCTAGGCTGGAGTGAGCAGTTCTTC.

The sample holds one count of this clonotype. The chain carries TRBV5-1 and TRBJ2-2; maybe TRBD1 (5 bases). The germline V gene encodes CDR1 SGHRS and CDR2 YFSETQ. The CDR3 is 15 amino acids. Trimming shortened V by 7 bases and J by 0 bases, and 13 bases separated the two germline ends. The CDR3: CASVRAVPNTGELFF. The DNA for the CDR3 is TGCGCCAGCGTCAGGGCAGTACCGAACACCGGGGAGCTGTTTTTT.

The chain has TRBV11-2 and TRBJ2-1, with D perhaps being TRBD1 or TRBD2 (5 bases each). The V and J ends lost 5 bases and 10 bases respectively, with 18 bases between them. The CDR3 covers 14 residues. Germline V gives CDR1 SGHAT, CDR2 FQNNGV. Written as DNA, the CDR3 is TGTGCCAGCAGCCCTACTAGGGGACGAAGGGAGCAGTTCTTC. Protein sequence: CASSPTRGRREQFF.